The 6 T cell receptor beta chains below come from one sample, sequenced in a study of regulatory T cells in long-lasting Graves disease. The sample's time point: newly diagnosed GD, antithyroid drugs for less than 3 months. Following extraction of RNA from PBMCs, that RNA was used to make the TCR library. Arm-PCR with iRepertoire HTBI primers amplified the CDR3 regions for these TCR beta libraries. TCRdb itself ran the multiplex PCR reads through MiXCR, one entry per CDR3 protein. The sample lists some 350,000 distinct CDR3 sequences, about 17% occurring once. These records were also assigned to another study, of T cells in Graves' hyperthyroidism and ophthalmopathy.

The specimen was peripheral blood mononuclear cells (PBMCs), collected at new diagnosis, from a patient treated with antithyroid drugs. Receptors were obtained from a woman younger than 35 with Graves disease.

The chain combines TRBV10-3 with TRBJ1-1; D gene ambiguous. The V end was cut by 7 bases, the J end by 5 bases, with 17 bases between. Germline CDR1 is ENHRY and CDR2 is SYGVKD. This CDR3 contains 14 residues. As DNA, the CDR3 is TGTGCCATCAAGTCAGTATCGTCAGAGACTGAAGCTTTCTTT. Translating it yields CAIKSVSSETEAFF.

The rearrangement joins TRBV2 to TRBJ2-1; D perhaps matches TRBD1 (5 bases). CDR3 length: 15 amino acids. Germline CDR1 SNHLY, CDR2 FYNNEI. Trimming took 6 bases from V and 4 from J, leaving 16 bases between them. The CDR3, as DNA: TGTGCCAGCAGCGATGCAGACAGTTGGTACAATGAGCAGTTCTTC. Its protein product is CASSDADSWYNEQFF.

V and J are TRBV6-2 or TRBV6-3 and TRBJ2-3, with 11 bases that match TRBD2. Germline values: CDR1 MNHEY, CDR2 SVGEGT. V was clipped by 2 bases and J by 2 bases; unmatched bases: 3. This CDR3 spans 16 amino acids. Here the CDR3 DNA reads TGTGCCAGCAGTTACCCTAGCGGGGGGCCCACAGATACGCAGTATTTT. This encodes CASSYPSGGPTDTQYF.

The table lists this clonotype with a few counts. CDR3 nucleotides: TGTGCCAGCAGTTTGGACAGGGTGGGTCAGCCCCAGCATTTT. As protein: CASSLDRVGQPQHF. V and J are TRBV6-5 and TRBJ1-5, with 8 nucleotides matching TRBD1. The germline CDR1 and CDR2 sequences are MNHEY and SVGAGI. V was clipped by 4 bases and J by 6 bases; unmatched bases: 5. There are 14 residues in the CDR3.

This clonotype was counted only a few times. The V and J genes are TRBV19 and TRBJ1-6; no definite D call. The CDR3 totals 16 residues. From germline, CDR1 is LNHDA and CDR2 SQIVND (reference sequence). Between the trimmed V and J ends, which lost 5 bases and 0 bases, there was a span of 11 bases. Written as DNA, the CDR3 is TGTGCCAGTAGTCCAACCTGGAGCTCCTATAATTCACCCCTCCACTTT. This encodes CASSPTWSSYNSPLHF.

About this clonotype itself: It may be a read error: a sequence one base away is much more abundant. This CDR3 is missing its conserved last phenylalanine or tryptophan, likely due to a read error. This sequence joins TRBV20-1 and TRBJ1-2, with D hard to call. V was cut by 2 bases and J by 2 bases, with 9 bases left in between. The V gene's germline CDR1 is DFQATT and CDR2 SNEGSKA (reference sequence). This CDR3 is built from 13 residues. The CDR3 loop is CSARKDLNYGYTL. The CDR3 region has the DNA TGCAGTGCTAGAAAAGATCTGAACTATGGCTACACCCTC.